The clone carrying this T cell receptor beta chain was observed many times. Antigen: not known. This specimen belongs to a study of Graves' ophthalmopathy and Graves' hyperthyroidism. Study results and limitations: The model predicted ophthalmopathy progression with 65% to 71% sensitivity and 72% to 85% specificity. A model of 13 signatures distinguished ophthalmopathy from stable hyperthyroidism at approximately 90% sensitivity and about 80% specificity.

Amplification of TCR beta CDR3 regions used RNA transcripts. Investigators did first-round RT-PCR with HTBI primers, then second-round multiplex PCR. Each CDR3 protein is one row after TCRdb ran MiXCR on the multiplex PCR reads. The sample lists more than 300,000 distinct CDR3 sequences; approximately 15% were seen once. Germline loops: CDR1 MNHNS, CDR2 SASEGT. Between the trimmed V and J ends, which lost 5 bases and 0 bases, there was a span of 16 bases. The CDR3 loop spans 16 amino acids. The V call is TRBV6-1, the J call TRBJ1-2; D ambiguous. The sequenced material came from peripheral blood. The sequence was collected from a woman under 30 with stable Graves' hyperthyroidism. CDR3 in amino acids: CASSSRRSLANYGYTF. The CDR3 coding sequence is TGTGCCAGCAGTAGCAGGCGGAGTTTGGCTAACTATGGCTACACCTTC.